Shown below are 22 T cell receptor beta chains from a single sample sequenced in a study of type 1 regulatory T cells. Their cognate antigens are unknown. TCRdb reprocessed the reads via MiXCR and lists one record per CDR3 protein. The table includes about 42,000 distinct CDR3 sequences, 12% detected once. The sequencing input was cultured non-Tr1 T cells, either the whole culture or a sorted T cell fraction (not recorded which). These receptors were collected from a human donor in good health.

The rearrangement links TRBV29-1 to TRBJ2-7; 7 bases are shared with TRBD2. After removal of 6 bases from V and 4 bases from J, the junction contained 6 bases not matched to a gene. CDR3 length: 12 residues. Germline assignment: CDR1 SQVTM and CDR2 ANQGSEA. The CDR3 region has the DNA TGCAGCGTGGGGGGGGTCTATTACGAGCAGTACTTC. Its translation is CSVGGVYYEQYF.

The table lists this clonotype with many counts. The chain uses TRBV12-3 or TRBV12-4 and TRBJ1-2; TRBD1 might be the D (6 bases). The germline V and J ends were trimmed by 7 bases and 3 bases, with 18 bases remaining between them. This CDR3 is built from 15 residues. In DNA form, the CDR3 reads TGTGCCAGCACTCCTCGGACAGTATTTCACTATGGCTACACCTTC. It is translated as CASTPRTVFHYGYTF.

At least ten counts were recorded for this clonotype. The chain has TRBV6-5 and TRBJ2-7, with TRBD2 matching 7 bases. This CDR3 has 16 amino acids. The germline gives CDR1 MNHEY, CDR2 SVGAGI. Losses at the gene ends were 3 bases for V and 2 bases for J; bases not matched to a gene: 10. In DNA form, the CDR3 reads TGTGCCAGCAGTTATGATTCGGGAGGCACTCCCTACGAGCAGTACTTC. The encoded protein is CASSYDSGGTPYEQYF.

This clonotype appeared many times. CDR3 loop: CASSLSQLGYEQFF. The CDR3, as DNA: TGCGCCAGCAGCTTGAGCCAACTAGGGTATGAGCAGTTCTTC. The chain couples TRBV5-1 to TRBJ2-1; perhaps TRBD2 as D (5 bases). The CDR3 is 14 amino acids. Germline V gene lookup returns CDR1 SGHRS and CDR2 YFSETQ. Trimming stripped 1 base from V and 8 bases from J, with 13 bases between.

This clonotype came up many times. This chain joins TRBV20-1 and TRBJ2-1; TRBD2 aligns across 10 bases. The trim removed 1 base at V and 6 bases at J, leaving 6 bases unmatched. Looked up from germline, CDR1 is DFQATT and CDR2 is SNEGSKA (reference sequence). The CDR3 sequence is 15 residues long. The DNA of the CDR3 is TGCAGTGCTAGAGGAGGGACTAGCGTGATCAATGAGCAGTTCTTC. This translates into CSARGGTSVINEQFF.

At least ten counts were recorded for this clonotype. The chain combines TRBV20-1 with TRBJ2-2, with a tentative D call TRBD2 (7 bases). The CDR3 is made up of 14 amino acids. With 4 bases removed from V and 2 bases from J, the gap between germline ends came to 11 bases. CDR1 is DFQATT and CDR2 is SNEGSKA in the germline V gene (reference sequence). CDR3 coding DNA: TGCAGTGCTATATCGGGGGGCAACACCGGGGAGCTGTTTTTT. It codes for CSAISGGNTGELFF.

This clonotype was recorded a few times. For the CDR3, the DNA is TGTGCCAGCAGCGACAGTCTTGACTACGAGCAGTACTTC. It codes for CASSDSLDYEQYF. V usage is TRBV6-7 and J usage is TRBJ2-7; TRBD1 might be the D (5 bases). TRBV6-7 is marked as an open reading frame, function uncertain. CDR3 size: 13 residues. Trimming shortened V by 6 bases and J by 3 bases, and 12 bases separated the two germline ends.

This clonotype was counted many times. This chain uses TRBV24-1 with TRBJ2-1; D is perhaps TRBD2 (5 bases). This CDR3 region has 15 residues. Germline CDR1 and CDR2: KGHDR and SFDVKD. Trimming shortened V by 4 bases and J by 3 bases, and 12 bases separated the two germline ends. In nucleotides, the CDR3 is TGTGCCACCAGTGAGCCATCCGGGGACTACAATGAGCAGTTCTTC. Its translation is CATSEPSGDYNEQFF.

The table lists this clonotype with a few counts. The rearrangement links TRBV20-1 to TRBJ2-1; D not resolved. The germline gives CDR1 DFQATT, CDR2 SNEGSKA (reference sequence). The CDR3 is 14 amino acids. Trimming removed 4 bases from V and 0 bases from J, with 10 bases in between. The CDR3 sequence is CSATGRFSYNEQFF. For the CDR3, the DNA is TGCAGTGCTACTGGGCGGTTCTCCTACAATGAGCAGTTCTTC.

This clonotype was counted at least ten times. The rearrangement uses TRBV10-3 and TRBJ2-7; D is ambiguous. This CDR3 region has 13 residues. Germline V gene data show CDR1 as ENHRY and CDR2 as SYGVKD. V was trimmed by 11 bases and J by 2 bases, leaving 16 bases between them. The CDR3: CAARMADPYEQYF. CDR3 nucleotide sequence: TGTGCCGCCAGGATGGCGGATCCCTACGAGCAGTACTTC.

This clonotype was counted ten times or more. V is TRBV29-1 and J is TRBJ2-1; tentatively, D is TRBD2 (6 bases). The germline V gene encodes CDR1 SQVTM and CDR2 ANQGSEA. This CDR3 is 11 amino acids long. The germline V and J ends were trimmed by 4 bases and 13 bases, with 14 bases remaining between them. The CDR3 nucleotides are TGCAGCGTTGGGGGTAGCGGCGTCCAGTTCTTC. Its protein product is CSVGGSGVQFF.

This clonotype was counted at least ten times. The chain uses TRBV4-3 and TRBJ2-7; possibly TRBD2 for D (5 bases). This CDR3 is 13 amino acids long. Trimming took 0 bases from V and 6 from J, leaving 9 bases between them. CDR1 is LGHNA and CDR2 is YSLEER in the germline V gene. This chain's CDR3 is CASSQDTGSEQYF. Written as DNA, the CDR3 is TGCGCCAGCAGCCAAGATACGGGGTCCGAGCAGTACTTC.

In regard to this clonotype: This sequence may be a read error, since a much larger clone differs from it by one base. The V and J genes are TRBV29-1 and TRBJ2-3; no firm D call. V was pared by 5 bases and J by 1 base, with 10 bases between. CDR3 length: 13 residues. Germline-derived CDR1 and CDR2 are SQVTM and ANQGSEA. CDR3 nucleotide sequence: TGCAGCGTTACAAGGTCGGGCACAGATACGCAGTATTTT. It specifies CSVTRSGTDTQYF.

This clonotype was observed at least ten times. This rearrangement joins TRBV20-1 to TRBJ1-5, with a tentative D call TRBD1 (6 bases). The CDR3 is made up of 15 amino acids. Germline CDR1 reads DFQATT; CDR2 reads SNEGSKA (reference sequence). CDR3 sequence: CGSSRGGLSNQPQHF. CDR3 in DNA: TGCGGCTCCTCGAGGGGGGGGTTGAGCAATCAGCCCCAGCATTTT.

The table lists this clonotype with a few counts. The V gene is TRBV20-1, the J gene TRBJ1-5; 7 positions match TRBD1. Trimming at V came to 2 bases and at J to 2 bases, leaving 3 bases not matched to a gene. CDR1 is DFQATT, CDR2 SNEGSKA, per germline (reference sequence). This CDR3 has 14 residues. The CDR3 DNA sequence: TGCAGTGCTAGATTAACAGGGGGCAATCAGCCCCAGCATTTT. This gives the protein CSARLTGGNQPQHF.

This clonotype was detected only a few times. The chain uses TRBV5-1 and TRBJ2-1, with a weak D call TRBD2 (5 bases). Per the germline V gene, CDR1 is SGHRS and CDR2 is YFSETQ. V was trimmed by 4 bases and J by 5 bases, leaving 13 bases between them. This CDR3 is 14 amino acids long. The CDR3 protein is CASSLSPGNNEQFF. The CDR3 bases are TGCGCCAGCAGCCTCAGTCCGGGGAACAATGAGCAGTTCTTC.

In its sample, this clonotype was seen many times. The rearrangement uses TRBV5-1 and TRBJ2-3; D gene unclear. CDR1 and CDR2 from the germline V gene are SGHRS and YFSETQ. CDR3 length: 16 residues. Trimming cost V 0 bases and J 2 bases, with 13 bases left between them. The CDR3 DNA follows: TGCGCCAGCAGCTTGGTTGTCGCGACGACCACAGATACGCAGTATTTT. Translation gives CASSLVVATTTDTQYF.

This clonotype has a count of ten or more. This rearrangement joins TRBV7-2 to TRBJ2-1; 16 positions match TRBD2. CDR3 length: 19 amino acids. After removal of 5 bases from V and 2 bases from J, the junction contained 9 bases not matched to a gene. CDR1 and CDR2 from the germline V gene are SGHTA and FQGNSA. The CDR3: CASSPSGLAGGITYNEQFF. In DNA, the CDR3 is TGTGCCAGCAGCCCGTCGGGACTAGCGGGAGGGATTACCTACAATGAGCAGTTCTTC.

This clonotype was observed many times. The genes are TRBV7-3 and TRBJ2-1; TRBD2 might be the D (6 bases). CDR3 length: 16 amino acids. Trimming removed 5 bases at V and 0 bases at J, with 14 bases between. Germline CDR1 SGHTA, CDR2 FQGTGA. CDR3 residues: CASSKQPSVSYNEQFF. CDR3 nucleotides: TGTGCCAGCAGCAAGCAGCCTAGCGTCTCCTACAATGAGCAGTTCTTC.

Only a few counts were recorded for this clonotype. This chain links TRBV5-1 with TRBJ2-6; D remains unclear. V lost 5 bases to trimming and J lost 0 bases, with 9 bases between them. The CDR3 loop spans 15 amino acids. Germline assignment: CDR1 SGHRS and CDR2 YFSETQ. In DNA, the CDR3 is TGCGCCAGCAGGGTGGCGTTCTCTGGGGCCAACGTCCTGACTTTC. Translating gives CASRVAFSGANVLTF.

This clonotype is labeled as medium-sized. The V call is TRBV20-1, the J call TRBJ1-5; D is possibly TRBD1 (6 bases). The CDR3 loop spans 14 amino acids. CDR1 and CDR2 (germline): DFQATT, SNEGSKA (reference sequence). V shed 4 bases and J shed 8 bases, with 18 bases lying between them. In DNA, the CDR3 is TGCAGTGCTACCTACCGACAGGTCGATGAGCCCCAGCATTTT. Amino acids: CSATYRQVDEPQHF.

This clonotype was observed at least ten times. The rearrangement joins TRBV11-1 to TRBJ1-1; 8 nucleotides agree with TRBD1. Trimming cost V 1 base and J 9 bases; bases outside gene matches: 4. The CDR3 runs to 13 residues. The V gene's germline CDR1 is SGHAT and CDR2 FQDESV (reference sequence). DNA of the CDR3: TGTGCCAGCAGCTTAGGGCAGGGGGCCCAAGCTTTCTTT. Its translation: CASSLGQGAQAFF.